These T cell receptor beta chains were read from a single sample in a study of blood T cell repertoires in COVID-19. This table comes from immunoSEQ multiplex PCR, and its TCRdb copy is limited to in-frame clones, with some not included. Counted here are approximately 250,000 clones, approximately 85% occurring once; the ten biggest clones make up 1%. Sequenced input: PBMCs or T cells enriched from blood (not recorded which). The receptor source for this set is a woman under 40 who had recovered from COVID-19. Both conserved end residues are part of each CDR3. A D gene is named only where the DNA matches it firmly. Only part of the rows carry a size: once, few, many, or a class if the clone is expanded.

D | J | size | V | CDR3 | DNA
- | TRBJ1-5 | - | TRBV19 | CASRTGAGASNQPQHF | TGTGCCAGTAGAACTGGTGCGGGGGCAAGCAATCAGCCCCAGCATTTT
TRBD2 | TRBJ2-3 | - | TRBV11-3 | CASSLKRGGTDTQYF | TGTGCCAGCAGCTTAAAGCGGGGGGGCACAGATACGCAGTATTTT
- | TRBJ1-5 | once | TRBV2 | CASWLGGNNQPQHF | TGTGCCAGCTGGCTTGGGGGGAACAATCAGCCCCAGCATTTT
TRBD2 | TRBJ2-3 | - | TRBV11-2 | CASSPRPAGAADTQYF | TGTGCCAGCAGCCCTAGACCAGCGGGGGCGGCAGATACGCAGTATTTT
- | TRBJ2-7 | - | TRBV10-3 | CAISDQSSYEQYF | TGTGCCATCAGTGATCAGTCTTCCTACGAGCAGTACTTC
- | TRBJ2-4 | - | TRBV5-4 | CASSSGLAKNIQYF | TGTGCCAGCAGCTCAGGACTAGCCAAAAACATTCAGTACTTC
- | TRBJ1-2 | - | TRBV13 | CASSGGYSYGYTF | TGTGCCAGCAGCGGAGGGTACTCCTATGGCTACACCTTC
TRBD2 | TRBJ2-1 | - | TRBV27 | CASSFLVAGASSYNEQFF | TGTGCCAGCAGTTTCCTGGTAGCGGGGGCCAGCTCCTACAATGAGCAGTTCTTC
TRBD1 | TRBJ1-2 | - | TRBV27 | CATLRGTGVGGYTF | TGTGCCACACTACGAGGGACAGGGGTGGGTGGCTACACCTTC
- | TRBJ1-1 | - | TRBV9 | CASSVGGYTEAFF | TGTGCCAGCAGCGTGGGAGGGTACACTGAAGCTTTCTTT
- | TRBJ1-1 | few | TRBV5-1 | CASSFGGLLNTEAFF | TGCGCCAGCAGCTTCGGCGGACTTCTGAACACTGAAGCTTTCTTT
- | TRBJ2-3 | - | TRBV30 | CAWSPRARGQYF | TGTGCCTGGAGCCCGAGGGCCCGGGGGCAGTATTTT
- | TRBJ1-1 | - | TRBV28 | CASSSPGSSGKWNTEAFF | TGTGCCAGCAGTTCCCCCGGGTCCTCGGGTAAATGGAACACTGAAGCTTTCTTT
- | TRBJ2-3 | - | TRBV21-1 | CASSKGLADTDTQYF | TGTGCCAGCAGCAAAGGTCTAGCGGACACAGATACGCAGTATTTT
- | TRBJ1-1 | - | TRBV27 | CASSAAGGGTEAFF | TGTGCCAGCAGTGCGGCGGGGGGAGGGACTGAAGCTTTCTTT
TRBD1 | TRBJ2-7 | - | TRBV18 | CASSPLGTGGYEQYF | TGTGCCAGCTCACCACTCGGGACAGGGGGTTACGAGCAGTACTTC